Presented here are 10 T cell receptor beta chains from one specimen sequenced in a study of T cell responses to AZD1222 COVID-19 vaccine. The table came from immunoSEQ multiplex PCR; TCRdb's copy has only in-frame clones and leaves some out. The sample has some 180,000 clones; nearly 95% are singletons. Sequencing used peripheral blood, obtained 28 days after the second AZD1222 dose. These receptors originate from an adult who received the AZD1222 COVID-19 vaccine.

This chain connects TRBV18 to TRBJ1-6, with 10 bases fitting TRBD1. The CDR3 extends over 16 amino acids. Germline V gene lookup returns CDR1 KGHSH and CDR2 LQKENI. J gave up 8 bases and V 6 bases, and 10 bases lay outside the gene matches. This chain's CDR3 is CASSTRQGASDSPLHF. The CDR3 nucleotides read TGTGCCAGCTCTACGAGACAGGGGGCAAGTGATTCACCCCTCCACTTT.

The V gene is TRBV7-2, the J gene TRBJ2-5, with TRBD2 matching 7 bases. In germline, CDR1 is SGHTA, CDR2 FQGNSA. Trimming took 5 bases from V and 1 from J; bases not matched to a gene: 7. The CDR3 runs 15 residues. CDR3 sequence: CASSRDYGTQETQYF. The CDR3 DNA sequence: TGTGCCAGCAGCAGGGACTACGGGACCCAAGAGACCCAGTACTTC.

The DNA of the CDR3 is TGTGCCAGCAGAGGACTAGACTACAATGAGCAGTTCTTC. This gives the protein CASRGLDYNEQFF. V gene TRBV2 combines with J gene TRBJ2-1, with 7 bases that match TRBD2. Losses at the gene ends were 6 bases for V and 3 bases for J; bases not matched to a gene: 2. The CDR3 loop spans 13 amino acids. Germline V gene lookup returns CDR1 SNHLY and CDR2 FYNNEI.

V is TRBV19 and J is TRBJ2-3, with 8 nucleotides matching TRBD2. Germline assignment: CDR1 LNHDA and CDR2 SQIVND (reference sequence). The ends lost 6 bases at V and 2 bases at J; junction bases unmatched: 10. The CDR3 totals 16 residues. Here the CDR3 reads CASSWAGLAVTDTQYF. CDR3 nucleotides: TGTGCCAGTAGCTGGGCCGGACTAGCTGTCACAGATACGCAGTATTTT.

This clone was found once. V is TRBV11-2 and J is TRBJ1-1; D gene unclear. The V gene's germline CDR1 is SGHAT and CDR2 FQNNGV. This CDR3 is built from 13 residues. V was cut by 3 bases and J by 3 bases, with 8 bases left in between. Here the CDR3 DNA reads TGTGCCAGCAGCTTCCAGCTGGACACTGAAGCTTTCTTT. Protein sequence: CASSFQLDTEAFF.

The CDR3 DNA follows: TGTGCCAGCAGCTTATTCGGCTCCTACAATGAGCAGTTCTTC. The encoded protein is CASSLFGSYNEQFF. The chain couples TRBV7-8 to TRBJ2-1; no clear D gene. V lost 2 bases to trimming and J lost 0 bases, with 5 bases between them. Germline CDR1 is SGHVS and CDR2 is FQNEAQ. This CDR3 has 14 residues.

CDR3 sequence (DNA): TGTGCCAGCAGCCAAAAAGACGCAATCTTCATGAGGTTCTTC. It encodes CASSQKDAIFMRFF. The chain is built from TRBV11-2 and TRBJ2-1; D uncertain. Per the germline V gene, CDR1 is SGHAT and CDR2 is FQNNGV. The germline V and J ends were trimmed by 5 bases and 15 bases, with 23 bases remaining between them. The CDR3 is 14 residues long.

The gene calls are TRBV6-5 and TRBJ1-3; no clear D. From germline, CDR1 is MNHEY and CDR2 SVGAGI. Deletions cut 6 bases from V and 0 bases from J, with 12 bases between. The CDR3 contains 15 residues. The CDR3, as DNA: TGTGCCAGCAGGGCAGTTAAGGGCTCTGGAAACACCATATATTTT. As protein: CASRAVKGSGNTIYF.

This clone has a single count. The chain links TRBV5-1 to TRBJ1-1, with D uncertain. V was clipped by 4 bases and J by 4 bases, with 14 bases between them. This CDR3 has 14 amino acids. Germline lookup yields CDR1 SGHRS and CDR2 YFSETQ. CDR3 loop: CASSTPGGSTEAFF. The CDR3 bases are TGCGCCAGCAGCACCCCGGGAGGGAGCACTGAAGCTTTCTTT.

This clone was observed once. The chain combines TRBV27 with TRBJ1-1, with 9 bases matching TRBD1. The CDR3 loop spans 18 amino acids. The germline V gene has CDR1 MNHEY and CDR2 SMNVEV (reference sequence). Unmatched junction bases numbered 16, after V lost 3 bases and J lost 5 bases. The CDR3 DNA follows: TGTGCCAGCAGTTTCCCAGGAGGGACAGGGTTGCGGGGGACTGAAGCTTTCTTT. Its translation is CASSFPGGTGLRGTEAFF.